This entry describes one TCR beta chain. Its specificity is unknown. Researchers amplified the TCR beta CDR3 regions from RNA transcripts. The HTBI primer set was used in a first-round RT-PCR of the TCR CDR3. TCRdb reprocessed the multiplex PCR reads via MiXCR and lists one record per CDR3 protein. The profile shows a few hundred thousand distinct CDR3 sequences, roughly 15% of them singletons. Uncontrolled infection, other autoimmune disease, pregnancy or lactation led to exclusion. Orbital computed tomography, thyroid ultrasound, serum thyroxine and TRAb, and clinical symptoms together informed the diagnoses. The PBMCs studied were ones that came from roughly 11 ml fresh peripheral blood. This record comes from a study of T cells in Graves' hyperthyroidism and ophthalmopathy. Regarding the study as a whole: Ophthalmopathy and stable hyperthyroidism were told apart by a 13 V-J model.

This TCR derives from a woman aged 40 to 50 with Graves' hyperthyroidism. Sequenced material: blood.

In nucleotides, the CDR3 is TGCGCCAGCAGCCAAGCAAGCTCTGGAAACACCATATATTTT. It is translated as CASSQASSGNTIYF. V and J are TRBV4-1 and TRBJ1-3; no clear D. Trimming took off 1 base at V and 0 bases at J, with 4 bases between the two ends. Germline-derived CDR1 and CDR2 are MGHRA and YSYEKL. The CDR3 contains 14 residues.